A single sample is the source of the 29 T cell receptor beta chains below, sequenced in a study of cytomegalovirus exposure and HLA in healthy donors. Primers included in the PCR were 60 Vbeta and 13 Jbeta primers. The table came from immunoSEQ multiplex PCR; TCRdb's copy has only in-frame clones and leaves some out. The sample shows 150,000 to 200,000 clones, 80% to 85% of them seen only once. Material for sequencing was PBMCs. The origin of the receptors is a girl between 2 and 10 years old in good health and CMV-seropositive.

The chain employs TRBV5-4 and TRBJ2-1; 10 nucleotides match TRBD2. The germline V gene encodes CDR1 SGHNT and CDR2 YYREEE (reference sequence). The CDR3 is made up of 16 amino acids. V was pared by 6 bases and J by 9 bases, with 15 bases of the junction left unmatched. In nucleotides, the CDR3 is TGTGCCAGCAAAGAAAGCGGGAGGGCCTGGGCGGCTGAGCAGTTCTTC. Amino acids: CASKESGRAWAAEQFF.

This clone was recorded only once. V is TRBV28 and J is TRBJ2-6, with D perhaps matching TRBD2 (5 bases). This CDR3 contains 15 residues. V lost 2 bases to trimming and J lost 2 bases, with 7 bases between them. Germline CDR1 and CDR2: MDHEN and SYDVKM. The chain's CDR3 is CASSLVGAGANVLTF. CDR3 nucleotides: TGTGCCAGCAGTTTAGTCGGGGCTGGGGCCAACGTCCTGACTTTC.

This clone has only a few counts. The rearrangement links TRBV13 to TRBJ2-7; D is uncertain. V was pared by 3 bases and J by 2 bases, with 2 bases between. The CDR3 runs 11 residues. Germline V gene lookup returns CDR1 PRHDT and CDR2 FYEKMQ (reference sequence). CDR3 sequence reads: CASSFAYEQYF. The CDR3 DNA is TGTGCCAGCAGCTTCGCCTACGAGCAGTACTTC.

Here the CDR3 reads CASSLGDRLGGTQYF. In nucleotides, the CDR3 is TGTGCCAGCAGTTTAGGGGACAGGTTGGGGGGGACCCAGTACTTC. The chain couples TRBV28 to TRBJ2-5, with 8 nucleotides matching TRBD1. CDR3 length equals 15 residues. Germline V gene lookup returns CDR1 MDHEN and CDR2 SYDVKM. The trim removed 2 bases at V and 7 bases at J, leaving 9 bases unmatched.

This chain connects TRBV30 to TRBJ1-4; 11 bases align to TRBD1. CDR1 is GTSNPN, CDR2 SVGIG, per germline (reference sequence). Trimming cost V 1 base and J 3 bases; bases outside gene matches: 10. This CDR3 region has 18 residues. CDR3 bases: TGTGCCTGGAGTGGAGGACAGGGGGCGCGGATCTCTAATGAAAAACTGTTTTTT. Translation gives CAWSGGQGARISNEKLFF.

The V gene is TRBV28, the J gene TRBJ1-5; no clear D gene. Per the germline V gene, CDR1 is MDHEN and CDR2 is SYDVKM. The germline V and J ends were trimmed by 4 bases and 0 bases, with 10 bases remaining between them. This CDR3 comprises 15 residues. Written as DNA, the CDR3 is TGTGCCAGCAGTTCGAGGATAAATAGCAATCAGCCCCAGCATTTT. It translates to CASSSRINSNQPQHF.

The DNA for the CDR3 is TGTGCCAGCAGCCCGAGACAACCCATGAACACCGGGGAGCTGTTTTTT. Protein product: CASSPRQPMNTGELFF. The V and J genes are TRBV7-8 and TRBJ2-2; the D is unclear. Trimming took 5 bases from V and 1 from J, leaving 14 bases between them. Germline V gene sequence: CDR1 SGHVS, CDR2 FQNEAQ. The CDR3 is 16 residues long. Using reference TRBV7-8 and TRBJ2-2 for the parts outside the CDR3, the full variable domain is GAGVSQSPRYKVAKRGQDVALRCDPISGHVSLFWYQQALGQGPEFLTYFQNEAQLDKSGLPSDRFFAERPEGSVSTLKIQRTQQEDSAVYLCASSPRQPMNTGELFFGEGSRLTVL.

In this sample, this clone turned up a few times. The rearrangement uses TRBV7-6 and TRBJ2-5, with unresolved D. CDR3 length: 11 residues. V lost 4 bases, J lost 5 bases, and 5 bases lay in between. The germline CDR1 and CDR2 sequences are SGHVS and FNYEAQ. The CDR3 bases are TGTGCCAGCAGCTCACGGGAGACCCAGTACTTC. Its translation is CASSSRETQYF.

This clone has just one count. An end of the junction differs from the germline gene, which may be a read error. The genes are TRBV6-6 and TRBJ2-5; 8 bases map to TRBD1. The CDR3 spans 12 residues. CDR1 and CDR2 from the germline V gene are MNHNY and SVGAGI (reference sequence). CDR3 in amino acids: CAGSSTGVDQYF. The CDR3 nucleotides are TGTGCCGGCAGCTCGACAGGGGTGGACCAGTACTTC.

The rearrangement uses TRBV27 and TRBJ2-1; 11 nucleotides match TRBD1. Germline-derived CDR1 and CDR2 are MNHEY and SMNVEV (reference sequence). V lost 3 bases and J lost 4; bases outside the gene matches: 5. There are 16 residues in the CDR3. The CDR3 region is CASSFLGTGGYNEQFF. CDR3 nucleotide sequence: TGTGCCAGCAGTTTCCTCGGGACAGGGGGTTACAATGAGCAGTTCTTC.

This clone occurred once. The CDR3 sequence: CASSSPGQGGAFF. The CDR3 DNA reads as TGTGCCAGCAGCTCACCGGGACAGGGTGGGGCTTTCTTT. The rearrangement joins TRBV5-4 to TRBJ1-1; 9 bases fit TRBD1. After removal of 3 bases from V and 11 bases from J, the junction contained 8 bases not matched to a gene. The CDR3 sequence is 13 residues long. CDR1 is SGHNT, CDR2 YYREEE, per germline (reference sequence).

This clone was detected a few times. V and J are TRBV6-1 and TRBJ2-1; the match to TRBD2 covers 9 bases. Trimming took 5 bases from V and 5 from J; bases not matched to a gene: 7. Germline V CDR1 and CDR2: MNHNS, SASEGT. The CDR3 is 15 amino acids. The CDR3: CASSQGLAHHNEQFF. The DNA of the CDR3 is TGTGCCAGCAGTCAGGGACTAGCTCACCACAATGAGCAGTTCTTC.

There are a few counts of this clone. V is TRBV27 and J is TRBJ2-2; D is ambiguous. Germline CDR1 MNHEY, CDR2 SMNVEV (reference sequence). Trimming cost V 5 bases and J 7 bases, with 5 bases left between them. The CDR3 has 11 residues. CDR3 sequence: CASSVYGELFF. Here the CDR3 DNA reads TGTGCCAGCAGTGTTTACGGGGAGCTGTTTTTT.

This clone was observed a single time. V gene TRBV30 combines with J gene TRBJ1-6, with D hard to call. Germline CDR1 is GTSNPN and CDR2 is SVGIG (reference sequence). With 0 bases removed from V and 8 bases from J, the gap between germline ends came to 14 bases. There are 15 residues in the CDR3. CDR3 DNA sequence: TGTGCCTGGAGTGTAGAACCCCGAGACTATTCACCCCTCCACTTT. It is translated as CAWSVEPRDYSPLHF.

The V call is TRBV28, the J call TRBJ2-2; 9 nucleotides agree with TRBD1. The junction had 1 base not matched to a gene; V was cut back by 4 bases and J by 1 base. Germline values: CDR1 MDHEN, CDR2 SYDVKM. This CDR3 has 15 residues. CDR3 sequence reads: CASSSTGGNTGELFF. The CDR3 DNA reads as TGTGCCAGCAGTTCGACAGGGGGGAACACCGGGGAGCTGTTTTTT.

The CDR3 DNA follows: TGTGCCAGCAGCAAAGGCTCTAGCGGGAGCCCCGGGGAGCTGTTTTTT. Translated, it gives CASSKGSSGSPGELFF. This chain joins TRBV21-1 and TRBJ2-2; TRBD2, the table's D call, was not compared with the DNA. TRBV21-1 corresponds to a pseudogene. The CDR3 covers 16 residues.

The chain links TRBV30 to TRBJ2-3; D perhaps matches TRBD2 (6 bases). V was trimmed by 3 bases and J by 2 bases, leaving 18 bases between them. The CDR3 runs to 16 residues. Germline CDR1 reads GTSNPN; CDR2 reads SVGIG (reference sequence). CDR3 in DNA: TGTGCCTGGAGCACCGGGGCGGGGCCTATCACAGATACGCAGTATTTT. This gives the protein CAWSTGAGPITDTQYF.

This clone was seen a few times. The V gene is TRBV4-1, the J gene TRBJ2-1; no clear D gene. CDR1 is MGHRA and CDR2 is YSYEKL in the germline V gene. V was cut by 0 bases and J by 10 bases, with 16 bases left in between. The CDR3 is 15 amino acids. For the CDR3, the DNA is TGCGCCAGCAGCCAAGAACCCGTCCGGGTGGAGGAGCAGTTCTTC. Its protein is CASSQEPVRVEEQFF.

The chain is built from TRBV4-1 and TRBJ2-7; D is possibly TRBD2 (6 bases). This CDR3 is built from 15 residues. V lost 2 bases, J lost 5 bases, and 16 bases lay in between. CDR1 is MGHRA and CDR2 is YSYEKL in the germline V gene. CDR3 nucleotides: TGCGCCAGCAGCCAAACCCGGGGAGGTCAGCACGAGCAGTACTTC. This sequence encodes CASSQTRGGQHEQYF.

In this sample, this clone turned up once. Other nucleotide sequences in the sample specify the same CDR3. The chain joins TRBV19 to TRBJ2-5; the D is unclear. CDR1 is LNHDA and CDR2 is SQIVND in the germline V gene (reference sequence). The CDR3 has 13 residues. V lost 5 bases and J lost 0, with 7 bases in between. This chain's CDR3 is CASSPGHQETQYF. CDR3 DNA sequence: TGTGCCAGTAGTCCGGGTCACCAAGAGACCCAGTACTTC.

V and J are TRBV7-9 and TRBJ1-1, with TRBD1 as a possible D gene (6 bases). Germline-derived CDR1 and CDR2 are SEHNR and FQNEAQ (reference sequence). With 5 bases removed from V and 5 bases from J, the gap between germline ends came to 15 bases. CDR3 length: 14 residues. As DNA, the CDR3 is TGTGCCAGCAGCCCCCAAGGGGGAGAAACTGAAGCTTTCTTT. Residues: CASSPQGGETEAFF. The whole variable domain, filled in from reference TRBV7-9 and TRBJ1-1, reads DTGVSQNPRHKITKRGQNVTFRCDPISEHNRLYWYRQTLGQGPEFLTYFQNEAQLEKSRLLSDRFSAERPKGSFSTLEIQRTEQGDSAMYLCASSPQGGETEAFFGQGTRLTVV.

This chain uses TRBV7-3 with TRBJ2-7; D is ambiguous. The CDR3 extends over 14 amino acids. Trimming shortened V by 2 bases and J by 1 base, and 9 bases separated the two germline ends. Germline V CDR1 and CDR2: SGHTA, FQGTGA. The CDR3 reads CASSLGPVSYEQYF. The CDR3 coding sequence is TGTGCCAGCAGCTTAGGGCCGGTTTCCTACGAGCAGTACTTC.

The V gene is TRBV7-8, the J gene TRBJ1-5; D gene ambiguous. V was trimmed by 1 base and J by 5 bases, leaving 6 bases between them. The germline gives CDR1 SGHVS, CDR2 FQNEAQ. The CDR3 spans 13 residues. This chain's CDR3 is CASSLGVYQPQHF. In DNA, the CDR3 is TGTGCCAGCAGCTTAGGAGTTTATCAGCCCCAGCATTTT.

The rearrangement uses TRBV28 and TRBJ2-7; TRBD2 matches 13 bases. The J segment lost 4 bases and the V segment lost 5 bases, leaving 2 bases of the junction unmatched. The CDR3 is 14 amino acids. CDR1 is MDHEN and CDR2 is SYDVKM in the germline V gene. CDR3 in DNA: TGTGCCAGCAGTCTACTAGCGGGAGGGTACGAGCAGTACTTC. This encodes CASSLLAGGYEQYF.

This clone came up once. The genes are TRBV6-1 and TRBJ1-1; TRBD1 is a possible D gene (6 bases). The germline V gene has CDR1 MNHNS and CDR2 SASEGT. The CDR3 is made up of 13 amino acids. The ends were cut back, 6 bases at V and 3 bases at J, with 11 bases in the middle. The CDR3 DNA follows: TGTGCCAGCAGCCTGAACAGGGACACTGAAGCTTTCTTT. It codes for CASSLNRDTEAFF.

This rearrangement joins TRBV11-3 to TRBJ2-1; the D is unclear. V lost 1 base to trimming and J lost 0 bases, with 4 bases between them. The CDR3 length is 14 residues. Germline V gives CDR1 SGHNT, CDR2 YENEEA. CDR3 DNA: TGTGCCAGCAGCTTAGCGGGCTCCTACAATGAGCAGTTCTTC. Translating it yields CASSLAGSYNEQFF.

The chain links TRBV30 to TRBJ2-5; TRBD2 agrees at 12 bases. The germline V gene encodes CDR1 GTSNPN and CDR2 SVGIG (reference sequence). Unmatched junction bases numbered 10, after V lost 2 bases and J lost 3 bases. The CDR3 length is 17 residues. The CDR3 nucleotides read TGTGCCTGGAGTAATAAGCTAGCGGGAGGGCGAGAAGAGACCCAGTACTTC. This translates into CAWSNKLAGGREETQYF.

The genes are TRBV19 and TRBJ1-1; the D gene is possibly TRBD1 (6 bases). Germline-derived CDR1 and CDR2 are LNHDA and SQIVND (reference sequence). The V end lost 9 bases, the J end lost 0 bases, and 11 bases lay between the germline ends. CDR3 size: 13 residues. The CDR3: CASSGQMNTEAFF. DNA for the CDR3: TGTGCCAGCAGCGGACAGATGAACACTGAAGCTTTCTTT.

The chain combines TRBV5-6 with TRBJ2-5; the match to TRBD2 covers 7 bases. Matching the DNA end better, TRBJ2-7 makes the J call doubtful. Germline values: CDR1 SGHDT, CDR2 YYEEEE. This CDR3 has 15 amino acids. The CDR3 coding sequence is TGTGCCAGCAGCAGAGGGGACTACCACTTCTTCGAGCAGTACTTC. Translating it yields CASSRGDYHFFEQYF.